This T cell receptor beta chain appears in the sequencing data of a study of cytomegalovirus exposure and HLA in healthy donors. The wider study: Around 80 million unique TCRs from HLA-typed donors were held in an early data release. Notes on the study in general: Highly shared variants forming one cluster were likely a sequencing artifact. The HLA-A and HLA-B alleles of most subjects were reportedly predicted accurately from TCR beta sequences. In a later analysis, a missense DCLRE1C variant was linked to TCR beta V- and J-gene trimming.

PCR used 60 Vbeta primers and 13 Jbeta primers. Only in-frame clones appear in the TCRdb table, and some are missing; sequencing was by immunoSEQ multiplex PCR. Of about 140,000 clones detected, 60% to 80% appear once; the ten largest clones hold 1.6%. The V gene end was trimmed by 3 bases and the J gene end by 7 bases; junction bases not matched to a gene: 5. From germline, CDR1 is MDHEN and CDR2 SYDVKM. The CDR3 spans 14 residues. Comment on this clone: Antigen unknown.

Material: PBMCs. The chain recombines TRBV28 with TRBJ1-5, with TRBD1 matching over 8 bases. The clonotype comes from a female donor in good health and CMV-seronegative. CDR3 amino acids: CASSLQGAGQPQHF. The CDR3 DNA reads TGTGCCAGCAGTTTGCAGGGGGCGGGCCAGCCCCAGCATTTT.